This T cell receptor beta chain was found in a study of blood T cell repertoires in COVID-19 (TCRdb year 2020). Study-level background: Samples covering the acute and convalescent phases of COVID-19 were provided by collaborators in the United States, Italy and Spain. The material from the prospective study consisted of cDNA or gDNA derived from T cells, B-cell-depleted T cells, or PBMCs. Subjects who had been exposed to COVID-19, were actively infected with it, or had recovered from it provided the deeply sampled blood TCRbeta repertoires that made up the dataset. The repertoires were released in a freely available public database intended as a resource for research on the immune response to SARS-CoV-2. Samples were obtained from the ongoing ImmuneRACE study (first 160 participants) and from over a thousand subjects provided by 6 global collaborators. A de-identified subject ID, COVID-19 status, age in years and sex were almost always included in the sample metadata. Where available, HLA class I and class II types were taken from metadata supplied by the sample provider and were not determined by assay-based typing.

With regard to this clone: No cognate antigen has been identified for it. No clone much larger than this one lies a single base away; base qualities are absent.

The full study reports these points: How much clinical and demographic metadata was included differed by source and by participant, and the metadata was provided uncurated.

From cysteine to phenylalanine, the CDR3 is 17 amino acids long. Only the CDR3 DNA is retained, 51 bases long and in frame from the first base. V sheds 2 bases and J sheds 0 bases, leaving 14 bases between their ends. As encoded in the germline V gene, CDR1 is MNHEY while CDR2 is SVGEGT. The collaborating institutions used their own protocols to collect whole blood in K2EDTA tubes. For TCRbeta analysis, collaborators shipped samples as frozen whole blood, isolated PBMCs, or DNA extracted from either of those sample types. TCRbeta CDR3 regions were amplified from genomic DNA using the immunoSEQ Assay, a bias-controlled multiplex PCR. The original methods were these. Within the assay, amplification of reference gene primers was used to estimate how many nucleated cells each sample contained. To quantify the absolute abundance of each unique TCRbeta CDR3 rearrangement, sequence reads were collapsed and filtered. For each sample, productive Simpson clonality was calculated as the square root of Simpson's diversity index over productive rearrangements. TCRdb re-hosts the immuneACCESS table, in-frame sequences only. Its copies lack some clones; in the studies checked, an unresolved V gene accounts for under half of them, and the cause for the rest is not known. That table supplies the V and J calls and clone size; D and trimming were determined from the DNA. For this sample the table gives some 41,000 clones, of which 91% were detected only once. In total, the top ten clones hold around 16% of the sample.

The sequence joins TRBV6-2 or TRBV6-3 to TRBJ2-1; perhaps TRBD2 is the D gene, with 6 bases matching. The sequence was collected from a woman aged 25 to 39 in a cohort sampled during active COVID-19. The sample was peripheral blood. The bases are TGTGCCAGCAGTTACGGAACGACTAGTAGCTCCTACAATGAGCAGTTCTTC. This gives the protein CASSYGTTSSSYNEQFF.